These 19 T cell receptor beta chains were sequenced from one sample in a study of T cells in Graves' hyperthyroidism and ophthalmopathy. The investigators amplified TCR beta CDR3 regions from RNA transcripts. The TCR CDR3 first-round RT-PCR relied on the HTBI primer set. Via MiXCR, TCRdb re-called the multiplex PCR reads, giving one row per CDR3 protein. Among approximately 700,000 distinct CDR3 sequences listed, 45% were seen once. The sequenced sample was peripheral blood or thyroid tissue (not recorded which). Source of these receptors: an adult man with Graves' disease, either hyperthyroidism or ophthalmopathy (not recorded which).

As to this clonotype: A much larger clonotype is one base distant, so this may be a read error. The CDR3 end shows no conserved phenylalanine or tryptophan, and so a read error is likely. V gene TRBV11-2 combines with J gene TRBJ1-2; D is unresolved. Germline V lookup: CDR1 SGHAT, CDR2 FQNNGV. The V end lost 1 base, the J end lost 8 bases, and 8 bases lay between the germline ends. The CDR3 consists of 12 residues. CDR3 protein: CASSLVGKGYTL. CDR3 DNA sequence: TGTGCCAGCAGCTTAGTAGGGAAAGGCTACACCCTC.

Many counts were recorded for this clonotype. V and J are TRBV10-3 and TRBJ2-7; maybe TRBD2 (5 bases). The V end lost 2 bases, the J end lost 4 bases, and 15 bases lay between the germline ends. The CDR3 is 15 residues long. Germline values: CDR1 ENHRY, CDR2 SYGVKD. In DNA, the CDR3 is TGTGCCATCAGTGAGGGAGCGGAGGAAATTTACGAGCAGTACTTC. It yields the protein CAISEGAEEIYEQYF.

This clonotype was found many times. The chain links TRBV10-3 to TRBJ2-7; 7 bases fit TRBD2. With 4 bases clipped from V and 3 bases from J, the junction kept 9 bases outside the gene matches. CDR3 length equals 15 residues. CDR1 ENHRY and CDR2 SYGVKD come from the germline V gene. CDR3 sequence: CAISASGEGLYEQYF. The CDR3 DNA is TGTGCCATCAGTGCTAGCGGAGAGGGCCTCTACGAGCAGTACTTC.

V usage is TRBV24-1 and J usage is TRBJ1-3; unclear D gene. V lost 2 bases and J lost 0, with 10 bases in between. CDR1 and CDR2 from the germline V gene are KGHDR and SFDVKD. The CDR3 covers 16 residues. The DNA for the CDR3 is TGTGCCACCAGTGATTATCGGCAGGACTCTGGAAACACCATATATTTT. This translates into CATSDYRQDSGNTIYF.

The chain carries TRBV7-3 and TRBJ1-1, with TRBD1 matching over 8 bases. Germline trimming cut 5 bases from V and 3 bases from J; bases unmatched to any gene: 14. Germline values: CDR1 SGHTA, CDR2 FQGTGA. This CDR3 has 17 residues. CDR3 coding DNA: TGTGCCAGCAGCCCATGGGCAGGGGGCGAGGTGGACACTGAAGCTTTCTTT. As protein: CASSPWAGGEVDTEAFF. Full variable domain (remainder filled in from reference TRBV7-3 and TRBJ1-1): GAGVSQTPSNKVTEKGKYVELRCDPISGHTALYWYRQSLGQGPEFLIYFQGTGAADDSGLPNDRFFAVRPEGSVSTLKIQRTERGDSAVYLCASSPWAGGEVDTEAFFGQGTRLTVV.

This chain uses TRBV6-6 with TRBJ1-2, with D possibly being TRBD1 (6 bases). The germline gives CDR1 MNHNY, CDR2 SVGAGI (reference sequence). Trimming removed 8 bases at V and 8 bases at J, with 21 bases between. The CDR3 runs to 14 residues. DNA for the CDR3: TGTGCCAGCCGCCCAGGGCCCTCAGGGGAAGGCTACACCTTC. This translates into CASRPGPSGEGYTF.

V and J are TRBV14 and TRBJ1-1; D uncertain. V lost 4 bases and J 3 bases, leaving 12 bases between the germline ends. CDR1 SGHDN and CDR2 FVKESK come from the germline V gene. This CDR3 spans 14 amino acids. The CDR3 nucleotides are TGTGCCAGCAGCCTGGGGTTGAGGGACACTGAAGCTTTCTTT. This codes for CASSLGLRDTEAFF.

This clonotype was detected a few times. This rearrangement joins TRBV13 to TRBJ2-7, with D uncertain. This CDR3 comprises 14 residues. The ends were cut back, 0 bases at V and 3 bases at J, with 9 bases in the middle. The germline V gene encodes CDR1 PRHDT and CDR2 FYEKMQ (reference sequence). CDR3 amino acids: CASSLGLKNYEQYF. DNA for the CDR3: TGTGCCAGCAGCTTAGGGCTTAAGAACTACGAGCAGTACTTC.

The sample holds a few counts of this clonotype. The gene calls are TRBV13 and TRBJ2-7, with D perhaps matching TRBD1 (6 bases). There are 12 residues in the CDR3. Germline loops: CDR1 PRHDT, CDR2 FYEKMQ (reference sequence). V gave up 5 bases and J gave up 7 bases, with 12 bases separating them. CDR3 residues: CASSGNRDEQYF. CDR3 nucleotides: TGTGCCAGCAGCGGCAACAGGGATGAGCAGTACTTC. Using reference TRBV13 and TRBJ2-7 for the parts outside the CDR3, the full variable domain is AAGVIQSPRHLIKEKRETATLKCYPIPRHDTVYWYQQGPGQDPQFLISFYEKMQSDKGSIPDRFSAQQFSDYHSELNMSSLELGDSALYFCASSGNRDEQYFGPGTRLTVT.

This chain connects TRBV7-2 to TRBJ1-1, with 9 bases identical to TRBD1. The CDR3 has 15 residues. The V and J ends lost 4 bases and 4 bases, in that order; junction bases with no gene match: 7. Germline loops: CDR1 SGHTA, CDR2 FQGNSA. The CDR3 coding sequence is TGTGCCAGCAGCTCACAGGGGGCGTTTTCCACTGAAGCTTTCTTT. Amino acid sequence: CASSSQGAFSTEAFF.

Ten or more counts support this clonotype. The rearrangement joins TRBV25-1 to TRBJ1-5, with 7 bases fitting TRBD1. Germline V gives CDR1 MGHDK, CDR2 SYGVNS. V dropped 4 bases and J dropped 5; count of bases not matched to a gene: 8. This CDR3 is 15 amino acids long. CDR3 loop: CASSALRGGDQPQHF. Written as DNA, the CDR3 is TGTGCCAGCAGTGCCCTCAGGGGGGGAGATCAGCCCCAGCATTTT.

This clonotype was found many times. The rearrangement links TRBV15 to TRBJ2-7, with 8 positions matching TRBD2. Germline lookup yields CDR1 LNHNV and CDR2 YYDKDF (reference sequence). The V and J ends lost 3 bases and 7 bases, in that order; junction bases with no gene match: 11. CDR3 length: 15 residues. The CDR3 here is CATSRSGGGLREQYF. The CDR3 nucleotides are TGTGCCACCAGCAGGTCGGGGGGGGGACTGAGGGAGCAGTACTTC.

The chain is built from TRBV19 and TRBJ1-4; D not resolved. Trimming took 2 bases from V and 0 from J, leaving 16 bases between them. The CDR3 contains 18 residues. Germline-derived CDR1 and CDR2 are LNHDA and SQIVND (reference sequence). Written as DNA, the CDR3 is TGTGCCAGTAGTATAAGCGCAGGCCGAGCGGCAACTAATGAAAAACTGTTTTTT. Its translation: CASSISAGRAATNEKLFF. Full variable domain (rest looked up from reference TRBV19 and TRBJ1-4): DGGITQSPKYLFRKEGQNVTLSCEQNLNHDAMYWYRQDPGQGLRLIYYSQIVNDFQKGDIAEGYSVSREKKESFPLTVTSAQKNPTAFYLCASSISAGRAATNEKLFFGSGTQLSVL.

This clonotype was seen a few times. The chain is built from TRBV7-8 and TRBJ2-5; 8 bases line up with TRBD2. CDR1 and CDR2 from the germline V gene are SGHVS and FQNEAQ. The CDR3 is made up of 16 amino acids. The V gene end was trimmed by 3 bases and the J gene end by 5 bases; junction bases not matched to a gene: 11. This chain's CDR3 is CASSLAPGGRFETQYF. In nucleotides, the CDR3 is TGTGCCAGCAGCTTGGCTCCGGGGGGGCGATTTGAGACCCAGTACTTC.

This clonotype has more than one count but fewer than ten. One end of the junction fails to match germline, which may point to a read error. The chain joins TRBV7-8 to TRBJ1-6; a possible D gene is TRBD1 (5 bases). Germline CDR1 and CDR2: SGHVS and FQNEAQ. The CDR3 runs to 17 residues. DNA for the CDR3: TGCGCCAGCAGCCAACCAGCAGGGTTGGGGCATAATTCACCCCTCCACTTT. It yields the protein CASSQPAGLGHNSPLHF.

V and J are TRBV7-9 and TRBJ1-2, with D possibly TRBD1 on 5 matching bases. This CDR3 comprises 14 residues. Trimming took off 2 bases at V and 6 bases at J, with 13 bases between the two ends. The germline CDR1 and CDR2 sequences are SEHNR and FQNEAQ (reference sequence). The DNA of the CDR3 is TGTGCCAGCAGCTTACTCAGGGAAACGCATGGCTACACCTTC. It encodes CASSLLRETHGYTF. Drawing the rest from reference TRBV7-9 and TRBJ1-2, the complete variable domain is DTGVSQNPRHKITKRGQNVTFRCDPISEHNRLYWYRQTLGQGPEFLTYFQNEAQLEKSRLLSDRFSAERPKGSFSTLEIQRTEQGDSAMYLCASSLLRETHGYTFGSGTRLTVV.

This clonotype was observed a handful of times. V gene TRBV7-9 combines with J gene TRBJ2-7; 11 positions agree with TRBD1. V was pared by 4 bases and J by 2 bases, with 7 bases of the junction left unmatched. This CDR3 has 16 residues. Germline CDR1 and CDR2: SEHNR and FQNEAQ (reference sequence). The chain's CDR3 is CASSSPDRGLPYEQYF. CDR3 in DNA: TGTGCCAGCAGCTCCCCGGACAGGGGGCTTCCCTACGAGCAGTACTTC. Full variable domain (rest looked up from reference TRBV7-9 and TRBJ2-7): DTGVSQNPRHKITKRGQNVTFRCDPISEHNRLYWYRQTLGQGPEFLTYFQNEAQLEKSRLLSDRFSAERPKGSFSTLEIQRTEQGDSAMYLCASSSPDRGLPYEQYFGPGTRLTVT.

The chain employs TRBV2 and TRBJ1-1; tentatively, D is TRBD1 (6 bases). Trimming took off 7 bases at V and 6 bases at J, with 18 bases between the two ends. The CDR3 is made up of 14 amino acids. Germline CDR1 SNHLY, CDR2 FYNNEI. Here the CDR3 DNA reads TGTGCCAGCATTCTGGACAGTCGGAATTCTGAAGCTTTCTTT. Amino acid sequence: CASILDSRNSEAFF.

The gene calls are TRBV12-3 or TRBV12-4 and TRBJ1-5; 7 bases match TRBD1. V was pared by 6 bases and J by 3 bases, with 5 bases of the junction left unmatched. CDR3 length: 14 amino acids. CDR3 nucleotide sequence: TGTGCCAGCAGAGAGACAGGGCACAATCAGCCCCAGCATTTT. It translates to CASRETGHNQPQHF.